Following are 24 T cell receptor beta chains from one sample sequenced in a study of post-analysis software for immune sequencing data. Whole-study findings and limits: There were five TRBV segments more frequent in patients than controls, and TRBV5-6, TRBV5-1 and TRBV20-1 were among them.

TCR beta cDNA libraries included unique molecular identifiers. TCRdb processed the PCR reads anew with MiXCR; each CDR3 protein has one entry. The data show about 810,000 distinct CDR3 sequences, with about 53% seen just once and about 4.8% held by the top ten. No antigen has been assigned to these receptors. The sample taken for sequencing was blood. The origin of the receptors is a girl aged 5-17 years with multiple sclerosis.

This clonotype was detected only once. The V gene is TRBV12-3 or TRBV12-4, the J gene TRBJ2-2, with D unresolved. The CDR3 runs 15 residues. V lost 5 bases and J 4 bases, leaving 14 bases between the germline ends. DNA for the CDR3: TGTGCCAGCAGTGCGACGGAGATGGGCACCGGGGAGCTGTTTTTT. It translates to CASSATEMGTGELFF.

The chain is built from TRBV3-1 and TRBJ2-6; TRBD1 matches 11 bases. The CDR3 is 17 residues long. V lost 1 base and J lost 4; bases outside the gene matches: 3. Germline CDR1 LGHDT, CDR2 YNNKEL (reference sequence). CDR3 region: CASSQGTGGPGANVLTF. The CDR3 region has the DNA TGTGCCAGCAGCCAAGGGACAGGGGGCCCCGGGGCCAACGTCCTGACTTTC.

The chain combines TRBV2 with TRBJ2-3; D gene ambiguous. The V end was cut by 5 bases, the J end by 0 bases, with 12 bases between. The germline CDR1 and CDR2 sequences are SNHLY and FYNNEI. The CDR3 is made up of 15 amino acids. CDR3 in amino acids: CASSFGPLSTDTQYF. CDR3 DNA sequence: TGTGCCAGCAGTTTCGGACCACTTAGCACAGATACGCAGTATTTT.

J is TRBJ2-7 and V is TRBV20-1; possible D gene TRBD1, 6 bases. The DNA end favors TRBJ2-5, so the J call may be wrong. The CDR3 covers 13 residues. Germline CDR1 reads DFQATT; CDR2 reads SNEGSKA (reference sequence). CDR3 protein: CSARQGSQETQYF. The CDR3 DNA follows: TGCAGTGCGCGGCAGGGGAGTCAAGAGACCCAGTACTTC.

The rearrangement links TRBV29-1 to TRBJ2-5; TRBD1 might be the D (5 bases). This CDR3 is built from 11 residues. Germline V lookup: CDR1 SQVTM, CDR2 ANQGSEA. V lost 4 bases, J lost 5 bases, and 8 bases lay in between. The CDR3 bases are TGCAGCGTTGTTAAGGGGGAGACCCAGTACTTC. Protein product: CSVVKGETQYF.

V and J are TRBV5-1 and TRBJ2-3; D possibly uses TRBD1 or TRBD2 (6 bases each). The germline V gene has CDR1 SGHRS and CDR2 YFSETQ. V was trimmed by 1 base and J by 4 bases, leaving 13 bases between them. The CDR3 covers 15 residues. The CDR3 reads CASSLRGVAPDTQYF. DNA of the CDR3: TGCGCCAGCAGCTTGAGGGGGGTCGCACCAGATACGCAGTATTTT.

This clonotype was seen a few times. CDR3 DNA: TGTGCCAGCTCACCCCCTAGAAGCTACGAGCAGTACTTC. Translation: CASSPPRSYEQYF. The gene calls are TRBV18 and TRBJ2-4; D unresolved. Near its end, the DNA agrees better with TRBJ2-7, so the J call may be wrong. CDR3 size: 13 residues. The V gene's germline CDR1 is KGHSH and CDR2 LQKENI.

The CDR3 DNA is TGCGCCAGCAGCTTGGGACAGATAATCAACGAGCAGTACTTC. Protein sequence: CASSLGQIINEQYF. The V and J genes are TRBV5-1 and TRBJ2-7, with a possible D match to TRBD1 (5 bases). Per germline, CDR1 SGHRS and CDR2 YFSETQ. Trimming shortened V by 0 bases and J by 5 bases, and 12 bases separated the two germline ends. CDR3 length: 14 amino acids. The full variable domain, its missing parts supplied by reference TRBV5-1 and TRBJ2-7, is KAGVTQTPRYLIKTRGQQVTLSCSPISGHRSVSWYQQTPGQGLQFLFEYFSETQRNKGNFPGRFSGRQFSNSRSEMNVSTLELGDSALYLCASSLGQIINEQYFGPGTRLTVT.

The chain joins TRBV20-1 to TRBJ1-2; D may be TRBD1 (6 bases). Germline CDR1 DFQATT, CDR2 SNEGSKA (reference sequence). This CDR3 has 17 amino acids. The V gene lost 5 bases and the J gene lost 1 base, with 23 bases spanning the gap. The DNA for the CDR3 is TGCAGTGCTCTTCTGCTAATCCGGGACACTTTTAACTATGGCTACACCTTC. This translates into CSALLLIRDTFNYGYTF.

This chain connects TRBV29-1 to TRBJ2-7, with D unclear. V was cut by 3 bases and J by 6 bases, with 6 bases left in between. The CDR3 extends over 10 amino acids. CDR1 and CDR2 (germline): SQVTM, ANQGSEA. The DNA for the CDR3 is TGCAGCGTTGATTCGGGCGAGCAGTACTTC. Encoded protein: CSVDSGEQYF.

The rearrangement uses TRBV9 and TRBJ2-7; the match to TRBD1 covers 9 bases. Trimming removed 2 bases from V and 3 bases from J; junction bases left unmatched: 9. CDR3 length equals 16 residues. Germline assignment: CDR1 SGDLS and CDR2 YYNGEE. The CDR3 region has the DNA TGTGCCAGCAGCGTTGACCCCGGGACAGGGCTCTACGAGCAGTACTTC. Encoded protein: CASSVDPGTGLYEQYF.

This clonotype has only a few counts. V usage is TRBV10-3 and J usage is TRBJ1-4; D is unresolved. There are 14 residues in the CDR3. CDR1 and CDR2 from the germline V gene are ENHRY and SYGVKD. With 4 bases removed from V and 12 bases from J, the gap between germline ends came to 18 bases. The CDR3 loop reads CAISGSADPPQLFF. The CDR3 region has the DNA TGTGCCATCAGTGGGTCGGCGGACCCACCGCAACTGTTTTTT.

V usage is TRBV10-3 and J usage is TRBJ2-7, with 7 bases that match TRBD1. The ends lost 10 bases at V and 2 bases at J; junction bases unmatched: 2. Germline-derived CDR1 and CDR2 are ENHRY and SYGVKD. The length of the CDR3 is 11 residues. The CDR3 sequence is CATGTAYEQYF. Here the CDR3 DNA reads TGTGCCACCGGGACAGCCTACGAGCAGTACTTC.

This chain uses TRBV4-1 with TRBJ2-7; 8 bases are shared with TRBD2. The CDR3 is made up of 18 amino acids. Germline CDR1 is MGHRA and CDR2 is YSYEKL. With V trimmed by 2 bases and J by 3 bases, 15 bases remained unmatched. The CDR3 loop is CASSQILAAGRVYYEQYF. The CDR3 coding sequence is TGCGCCAGCAGCCAAATACTAGCGGCCGGTCGGGTCTACTACGAGCAGTACTTC.

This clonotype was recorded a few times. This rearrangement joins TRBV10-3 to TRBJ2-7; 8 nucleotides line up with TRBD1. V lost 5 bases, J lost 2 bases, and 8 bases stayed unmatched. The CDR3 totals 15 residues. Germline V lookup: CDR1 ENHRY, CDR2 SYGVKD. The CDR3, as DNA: TGTGCCATCAGTATGGACAGGGCGTCAACCTACGAGCAGTACTTC. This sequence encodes CAISMDRASTYEQYF.

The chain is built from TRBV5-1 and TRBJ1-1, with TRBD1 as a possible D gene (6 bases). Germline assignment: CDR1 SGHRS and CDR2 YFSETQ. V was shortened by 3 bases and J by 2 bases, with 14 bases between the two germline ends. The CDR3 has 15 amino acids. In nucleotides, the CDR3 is TGCGCCAGCAGCTCGGCCGGGACACTTAACACTGAAGCTTTCTTT. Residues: CASSSAGTLNTEAFF.

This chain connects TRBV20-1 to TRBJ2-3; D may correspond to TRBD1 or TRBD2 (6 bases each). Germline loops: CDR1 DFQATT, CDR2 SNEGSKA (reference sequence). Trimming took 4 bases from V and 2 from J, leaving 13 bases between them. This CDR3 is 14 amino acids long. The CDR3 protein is CSATGGGDTDTQYF. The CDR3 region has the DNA TGCAGTGCTACCGGGGGCGGGGACACAGATACGCAGTATTTT.

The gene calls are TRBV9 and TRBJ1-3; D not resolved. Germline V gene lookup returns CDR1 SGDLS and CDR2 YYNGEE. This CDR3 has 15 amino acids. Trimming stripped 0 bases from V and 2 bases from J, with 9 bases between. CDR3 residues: CASSVASGTGNTIYF. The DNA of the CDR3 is TGTGCCAGCAGCGTAGCTTCCGGGACTGGAAACACCATATATTTT.

DNA of the CDR3: TGTGCCAGCAGCCAGCTGGGGGGGGCGCTCGATGAGCAGTTCTTC. Amino acids: CASSQLGGALDEQFF. This rearrangement joins TRBV7-3 to TRBJ2-1; D may be TRBD2 (7 bases). The CDR3 totals 15 residues. Germline values: CDR1 SGHTA, CDR2 FQGTGA. V was pared by 5 bases and J by 8 bases, with 19 bases between.

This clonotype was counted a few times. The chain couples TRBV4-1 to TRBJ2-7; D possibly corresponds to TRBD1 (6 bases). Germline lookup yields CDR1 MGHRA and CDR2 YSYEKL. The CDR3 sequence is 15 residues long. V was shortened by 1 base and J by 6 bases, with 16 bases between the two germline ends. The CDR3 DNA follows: TGCGCCAGCAGCCAAGGTCCTGACAGGAAGGGCGAGCAGTACTTC. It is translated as CASSQGPDRKGEQYF.

The CDR3 is CASSPSPGQGYNEQFF. The CDR3 coding sequence is TGTGCCAGCAGCCCTTCCCCGGGACAGGGATACAATGAGCAGTTCTTC. The chain is built from TRBV7-9 and TRBJ2-1, with TRBD1 identical over 9 bases. Germline-derived CDR1 and CDR2 are SEHNR and FQNEAQ (reference sequence). The CDR3 contains 16 residues. J lost 4 bases, V lost 5 bases, and 9 bases had no gene match.

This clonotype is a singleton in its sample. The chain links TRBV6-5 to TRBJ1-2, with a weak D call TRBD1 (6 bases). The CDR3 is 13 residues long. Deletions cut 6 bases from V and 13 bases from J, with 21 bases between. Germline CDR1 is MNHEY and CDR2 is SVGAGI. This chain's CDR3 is CASSPGLLGHGTF. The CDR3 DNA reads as TGTGCCAGCAGCCCCGGGTTATTGGGACACGGCACCTTC.

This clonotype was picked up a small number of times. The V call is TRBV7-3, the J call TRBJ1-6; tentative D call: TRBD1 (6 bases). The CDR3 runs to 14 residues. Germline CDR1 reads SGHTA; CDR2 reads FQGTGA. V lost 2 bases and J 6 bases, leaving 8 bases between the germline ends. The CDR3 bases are TGTGCCAGCAGCTTAGGACAGTCTAATTCACCCCTCCACTTT. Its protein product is CASSLGQSNSPLHF.

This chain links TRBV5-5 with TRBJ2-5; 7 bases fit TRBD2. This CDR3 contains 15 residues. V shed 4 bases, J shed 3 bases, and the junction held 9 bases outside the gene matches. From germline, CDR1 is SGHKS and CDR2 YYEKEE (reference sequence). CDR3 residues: CASSLGEGRKETQYF. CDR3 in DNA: TGTGCCAGCAGCCTGGGGGAGGGCAGGAAAGAGACCCAGTACTTC. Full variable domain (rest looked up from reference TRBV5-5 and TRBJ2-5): DAGVTQSPTHLIKTRGQQVTLRCSPISGHKSVSWYQQVLGQGPQFIFQYYEKEERGRGNFPDRFSARQFPNYSSELNVNALLLGDSALYLCASSLGEGRKETQYFGPGTRLLVL.